Below, 29 T cell receptor beta chains from the same sample are listed, as sequenced in a study of long-term antiretroviral therapy in people with HIV. The assay used was immunoSEQ (version v3.0), run at survey level. Method: immunoSEQ multiplex PCR; TCRdb's copy keeps in-frame clones and lacks some. The repertoire holds roughly 20,000 clones, with about nine tenths as singletons. Sequenced material: unsorted PBMCs, taken approximately 4.2 years before starting antiretroviral therapy. The receptors here all came from a woman between 25 and 40 years old with HIV.

V is TRBV2 and J is TRBJ2-5, with unresolved D. The ends were cut back, 6 bases at V and 6 bases at J, with 17 bases in the middle. Germline V lookup: CDR1 SNHLY, CDR2 FYNNEI. The CDR3 has 14 amino acids. CDR3 DNA: TGTGCCAGCAGCCCCGCTGGCTACGCGCAGACCCAGTACTTC. Translation gives CASSPAGYAQTQYF.

This chain uses TRBV4-1 with TRBJ2-7; maybe TRBD1 (5 bases). The CDR3 has 14 residues. V dropped 0 bases and J dropped 5 bases, with 11 bases sitting between them. CDR1 and CDR2 from the germline V gene are MGHRA and YSYEKL. The CDR3 reads CASSQDRAGHEQYF. The CDR3 region has the DNA TGCGCCAGCAGCCAAGATCGAGCAGGGCACGAGCAGTACTTC.

This clone was observed a few times. The genes are TRBV25-1 and TRBJ1-1; D is undetermined. Germline assignment: CDR1 MGHDK and CDR2 SYGVNS. V was shortened by 6 bases and J by 1 base, with 3 bases between the two germline ends. The CDR3 contains 11 residues. The CDR3 here is CASRRNTEAFF. In nucleotides, the CDR3 is TGTGCCAGCAGAAGGAACACTGAAGCTTTCTTT.

The V call is TRBV5-5, the J call TRBJ1-2, with 8 bases aligning to TRBD1. V lost 4 bases, J lost 6 bases, and 14 bases stayed unmatched. CDR1 is SGHKS and CDR2 is YYEKEE in the germline V gene (reference sequence). CDR3 length: 16 residues. CDR3 nucleotide sequence: TGTGCCAGCAGCCCTGGACAGGGTGAGAGGATGGATGGCTACACCTTC. Translating it yields CASSPGQGERMDGYTF.

In its sample, this clone was seen a few times. The rearrangement links TRBV25-1 to TRBJ1-2; D gene unclear. Looked up from germline, CDR1 is MGHDK and CDR2 is SYGVNS. The CDR3 runs to 13 residues. The V gene lost 1 base and the J gene lost 8 bases, with 11 bases spanning the gap. This CDR3 is CASSEFRDSGYTF. The CDR3 nucleotides read TGTGCCAGCAGTGAATTTCGTGATTCCGGCTACACCTTC.

The V call is TRBV7-9, the J call TRBJ1-1, with a possible D match to TRBD1 (5 bases). V dropped 7 bases and J dropped 0 bases, with 15 bases sitting between them. Germline V lookup: CDR1 SEHNR, CDR2 FQNEAQ (reference sequence). The CDR3 sequence is 15 residues long. Here the CDR3 DNA reads TGTGCCAGCACCCCGGGGGAGACCCTGAACACTGAAGCTTTCTTT. This gives the protein CASTPGETLNTEAFF.

The V and J genes are TRBV6-1 and TRBJ1-2; D gene uncertain. Trimming pared 1 base from V and 4 bases from J, leaving 13 bases between. Germline V gives CDR1 MNHNS, CDR2 SASEGT. The CDR3 is 15 amino acids. CDR3 region: CASSEEIRAVYGYTF. Written as DNA, the CDR3 is TGTGCCAGCAGTGAAGAGATCCGGGCCGTCTATGGCTACACCTTC.

This chain joins TRBV11-2 and TRBJ1-1; no firm D call. The ends were cut back, 1 base at V and 0 bases at J, with 12 bases in the middle. CDR1 SGHAT and CDR2 FQNNGV come from the germline V gene. The CDR3 runs to 16 residues. The CDR3 DNA reads TGTGCCAGCAGCTTAGCCCCACACATCATGAACACTGAAGCTTTCTTT. It translates to CASSLAPHIMNTEAFF.

This chain connects TRBV19 to TRBJ2-2; tentative D call: TRBD2 (7 bases). Germline V gene data show CDR1 as LNHDA and CDR2 as SQIVND (reference sequence). Trimming removed 9 bases from V and 8 bases from J, with 22 bases in between. This CDR3 is 15 amino acids long. The CDR3 bases are TGTGCCAGCTTGCCCATAGGGGGGGCCTCGGGGGAGCTGTTTTTT. Its translation: CASLPIGGASGELFF.

V and J are TRBV5-1 and TRBJ2-6; tentatively, D is TRBD1 (6 bases). Germline V gene lookup returns CDR1 SGHRS and CDR2 YFSETQ. V was cut by 2 bases and J by 0 bases, with 12 bases left in between. This CDR3 is built from 17 residues. The CDR3 loop reads CASSFDRQSSGANVLTF. For the CDR3, the DNA is TGCGCCAGCAGCTTCGACAGGCAAAGCTCTGGGGCCAACGTCCTGACTTTC.

The chain recombines TRBV5-1 with TRBJ1-1; 9 nucleotides align to TRBD1. The CDR3 totals 13 residues. V lost 2 bases to trimming and J lost 5 bases; unmatched junction nucleotides: 1. From germline, CDR1 is SGHRS and CDR2 YFSETQ. The CDR3 DNA sequence: TGCGCCAGCAGCTTAGGGACAGGGACTGAAGCTTTCTTT. Protein product: CASSLGTGTEAFF.

The rearrangement uses TRBV4-3 and TRBJ1-2; possible D gene TRBD1, 6 bases. Germline loops: CDR1 LGHNA, CDR2 YSLEER. V was pared by 0 bases and J by 6 bases, with 8 bases between. The CDR3 totals 13 residues. The CDR3 nucleotides are TGCGCCAGCAGCCAAGATAGACAGGATGGCTACACCTTC. The encoded protein is CASSQDRQDGYTF.

This chain links TRBV29-1 with TRBJ2-7; 10 bases align to TRBD1. This CDR3 is 15 amino acids long. V lost 3 bases, J lost 2 bases, and 7 bases stayed unmatched. The germline V gene encodes CDR1 SQVTM and CDR2 ANQGSEA. In nucleotides, the CDR3 is TGCAGCGTTGAGACGGACAGGGGGTTCGCCTACGAGCAGTACTTC. Protein product: CSVETDRGFAYEQYF.

The chain links TRBV6-4 to TRBJ2-5; perhaps TRBD2 as D (6 bases). Trimming removed 7 bases from V and 2 bases from J, with 23 bases in between. The CDR3 loop spans 17 amino acids. Germline-derived CDR1 and CDR2 are MRHNA and SNTAGT. The DNA of the CDR3 is TGTGCCAGCAAACGGGGGACCAGAAACGAAATACAAGAGACCCAGTACTTC. Protein sequence: CASKRGTRNEIQETQYF.

The rearrangement links TRBV4-3 to TRBJ2-3; 9 bases match TRBD2. The germline V gene has CDR1 LGHNA and CDR2 YSLEER. V trimming: 0 bases; J trimming: 7 bases; junction bases outside the gene matches: 11. This CDR3 comprises 17 residues. CDR3 DNA: TGCGCCAGCAGCCAAGAGCCTGCAGGCGGGGGGGATTATACGCAGTATTTT. Translating it yields CASSQEPAGGGDYTQYF.

The chain combines TRBV2 with TRBJ2-2, with a weak D call TRBD2 (5 bases). This CDR3 is built from 15 residues. Per germline, CDR1 SNHLY and CDR2 FYNNEI. V dropped 6 bases and J dropped 0 bases, with 11 bases sitting between them. The CDR3 loop is CASRGTAANTGELFF. CDR3 coding DNA: TGTGCCAGCAGGGGTACAGCGGCGAACACCGGGGAGCTGTTTTTT.

J is TRBJ2-7 and V is TRBV5-5; 8 nucleotides match TRBD2. Trimming took 3 bases from V and 0 from J; bases not matched to a gene: 8. CDR3 length: 16 residues. Germline V gene sequence: CDR1 SGHKS, CDR2 YYEKEE (reference sequence). The CDR3 bases are TGTGCCAGCAGCTCTGCAGCGGGGGCCTCCTCCTACGAGCAGTACTTC. Translated, it gives CASSSAAGASSYEQYF.

V and J are TRBV7-9 and TRBJ1-4, with TRBD1 matching over 9 bases. The CDR3 sequence is 15 residues long. J was trimmed by 3 bases and V by 1 base; bases with no gene match: 0. Germline loops: CDR1 SEHNR, CDR2 FQNEAQ (reference sequence). The DNA for the CDR3 is TGTGCCAGCAGCTTAGACAGGGGGCCTAATGAAAAACTGTTTTTT. This encodes CASSLDRGPNEKLFF.

V usage is TRBV5-8 and J usage is TRBJ1-5; perhaps TRBD1 as D (6 bases). CDR1 is SGHTS, CDR2 YDEGEE, per germline. CDR3 length: 11 residues. V was pared by 8 bases and J by 6 bases, with 9 bases between. The CDR3 bases are TGTGCCAGTCGCAGGGGTCAGCCCCAGCATTTT. It yields the protein CASRRGQPQHF.

This chain connects TRBV10-1 to TRBJ2-1; TRBD1 aligns across 9 bases. In germline, CDR1 is WNHNN, CDR2 SYGVQD (reference sequence). Trimming at V came to 3 bases and at J to 7 bases, leaving 1 base not matched to a gene. The CDR3 consists of 13 residues. CDR3 region: CASSEGTGNEQFF. The CDR3 DNA reads as TGCGCCAGCAGTGAAGGGACAGGGAATGAGCAGTTCTTC.

The chain combines TRBV13 with TRBJ1-6; possible D gene TRBD1, 6 bases. Between the trimmed V and J ends, which lost 7 bases and 8 bases, there was a span of 12 bases. Germline CDR1 PRHDT, CDR2 FYEKMQ (reference sequence). The CDR3 extends over 13 amino acids. The CDR3: CASTTGRDSPLHF. The CDR3 nucleotides are TGTGCCAGCACCACAGGGAGGGATTCACCCCTCCACTTT.

This clone has just one count. The chain employs TRBV7-2 and TRBJ1-3; TRBD1 aligns across 7 bases. From germline, CDR1 is SGHTA and CDR2 FQGNSA. The CDR3 is 17 residues long. The V segment lost 1 base and the J segment 3 bases; nucleotides outside the gene matches: 9. The CDR3 DNA reads TGTGCCAGCAGCTTAGGCTCCAGGACAGGTAGTGGAAACACCATATATTTT. Protein sequence: CASSLGSRTGSGNTIYF. The full variable domain, with the rest looked up from reference TRBV7-2 and TRBJ1-3, is GAGVSQSPSNKVTEKGKDVELRCDPISGHTALYWYRQSLGQGLEFLIYFQGNSAPDKSGLPSDRFSAERTGGSVSTLTIQRTQQEDSAVYLCASSLGSRTGSGNTIYFGEGSWLTVV.

This sequence joins TRBV7-2 and TRBJ1-1; no clear D. Trimming pared 1 base from V and 1 base from J, leaving 4 bases between. Germline V CDR1 and CDR2: SGHTA, FQGNSA. CDR3 length equals 13 residues. The CDR3 sequence: CASSLVGNTEAFF. The CDR3 DNA reads as TGTGCCAGCAGCTTAGTCGGGAACACTGAAGCTTTCTTT.

The rearrangement uses TRBV4-3 and TRBJ2-5; no clear D gene. Germline assignment: CDR1 LGHNA and CDR2 YSLEER. The V and J ends lost 5 bases and 4 bases respectively, with 8 bases between them. The CDR3 runs to 12 residues. The CDR3 here is CASSVVGETQYF. The CDR3 nucleotides read TGCGCCAGCAGCGTAGTAGGAGAGACCCAGTACTTC.

V usage is TRBV21-1 and J usage is TRBJ2-3; the D call of TRBD2 is as the table states it, not checked on the DNA. TRBV21-1 is designated a pseudogene. CDR3 length: 17 amino acids. CDR3 in amino acids: CASSPLLVEGLTDTQYF. In DNA form, the CDR3 reads TGTGCCAGCAGTCCACTCTTGGTAGAAGGACTCACAGATACGCAGTATTTT.

J is TRBJ2-3 and V is TRBV7-6; the match to TRBD2 covers 8 bases. V lost 2 bases to trimming and J lost 4 bases; unmatched junction nucleotides: 11. The CDR3 sequence is 17 residues long. Germline V lookup: CDR1 SGHVS, CDR2 FNYEAQ. The CDR3 reads CASSLSRGSGEPDTQYF. In DNA, the CDR3 is TGTGCCAGCAGCTTATCGCGGGGTAGCGGGGAGCCAGATACGCAGTATTTT.

This clone was seen more than once but under ten times. This chain links TRBV4-1 with TRBJ1-5, with no clear D. Germline V CDR1 and CDR2: MGHRA, YSYEKL. This CDR3 has 15 residues. Between the trimmed V and J ends, which lost 0 bases and 0 bases, there was a span of 6 bases. The CDR3 here is CASSQEIRSNQPQHF. The DNA for the CDR3 is TGCGCCAGCAGCCAAGAGATCCGTAGCAATCAGCCCCAGCATTTT.

This rearrangement joins TRBV7-9 to TRBJ1-1; D is unresolved. V was trimmed by 5 bases and J by 8 bases, leaving 12 bases between them. Germline-derived CDR1 and CDR2 are SEHNR and FQNEAQ (reference sequence). The CDR3 extends over 12 amino acids. The CDR3 DNA reads as TGTGCCAGCAGCCCACGGAGAGTAGAAGCTTTCTTT. Amino acid sequence: CASSPRRVEAFF.

V gene TRBV6-5 combines with J gene TRBJ2-3; D perhaps matches TRBD2 (6 bases). The CDR3 covers 14 residues. The germline gives CDR1 MNHEY, CDR2 SVGAGI. V lost 5 bases to trimming and J lost 4 bases, with 13 bases between them. This CDR3 reads CASSGARGADTQYF. CDR3 bases: TGTGCCAGCAGTGGGGCGCGGGGTGCAGATACGCAGTATTTT.